This T cell receptor (beta chain) was sequenced in a study of early T cells in non-severe SARS-CoV-2 infection (dated by TCRdb to about 2021). Context from the whole study: Bulk RNA from unsorted whole blood was used for TCR sequencing, so alpha and beta chains could not be paired. Broader findings and caveats from the paper: VDJdb matching was skewed toward anti-spike CD8 responses, so virus-specific expansions were likely underestimated and private and CD4 specificities were missed.

The germline V gene encodes CDR1 SGHRS and CDR2 YFSETQ. Germline trimming: 6 bases from V, 1 base from J; junction bases outside gene matches: 7. The CDR3 runs 15 amino acids, cysteine and phenylalanine included. Only CDR3 DNA is held: 45 bases, read in frame from base 1. A case-control design nested within a healthcare worker cohort in London, UK, was used, with weekly nasopharyngeal swab PCR tests and blood sampling performed. Healthcare workers were recruited between 23 and 31 March 2020, during the week of the UK lockdown, and were followed weekly for up to roughly 15 weeks. Library construction relied on 5' RACE. Instrument used: NextSeq 500. Unique molecular identifiers were attached to individual cDNA molecules in the TCR library protocol so that sequencing error and PCR bias could be corrected. TCR alpha and beta chains were both sequenced, and the abundances of alpha and beta sequences in each sample were closely correlated with each other. In the source study's methods: V gene, J gene and CDR3 annotation of TCR sequences was performed with Decombinator V4. TCRs were defined as expanded if a significant change between any two time points was detected under a Poisson model with p below 0.0001. Abundances of TCRs were expressed as counts per million after normalisation to the total number of TCRs sequenced in each sample. TRAV1-2 paired with TRAJ12, TRAJ20 or TRAJ33 defined MAIT TCRs, while TRAV10 paired with TRAJ18 defined iNKT TCRs. VDJdb, accessed 1 November 2021, was searched for CMV, EBV and SARS-CoV-2 annotated TCRs, with TCRs annotated for multiple antigens excluded. Using fastp trimming at Q25 and MiXCR clonotype assembly, TCRdb reanalyzed the public sequencing data and kept in-frame beta chains. Each CDR3 protein gets just one entry, which takes the most common genes and DNA from the rows behind it. These V and J calls are TCRdb output, not the study's own analysis. The sample records approximately 32,000 distinct CDR3 sequences, about 3.9% of which are singletons. Of the sample, 7% to 10% falls within the top ten clones.

This clonotype appeared many times. Its specific antigen is unknown. No much larger clone is present one base from it, and per-base qualities are unavailable. The sequence joins TRBV5-1 to TRBJ2-3; the central 8 bases match TRBD2. This clonotype originated in an adult who was a healthcare worker with PCR-confirmed SARS-CoV-2 infection or an uninfected control (not recorded which). The sample was whole blood. This receptor has the CDR3 CASTAATSGTDTQYF. The bases are TGCGCCAGCACCGCCGCGACTAGCGGCACAGATACGCAGTATTTT.